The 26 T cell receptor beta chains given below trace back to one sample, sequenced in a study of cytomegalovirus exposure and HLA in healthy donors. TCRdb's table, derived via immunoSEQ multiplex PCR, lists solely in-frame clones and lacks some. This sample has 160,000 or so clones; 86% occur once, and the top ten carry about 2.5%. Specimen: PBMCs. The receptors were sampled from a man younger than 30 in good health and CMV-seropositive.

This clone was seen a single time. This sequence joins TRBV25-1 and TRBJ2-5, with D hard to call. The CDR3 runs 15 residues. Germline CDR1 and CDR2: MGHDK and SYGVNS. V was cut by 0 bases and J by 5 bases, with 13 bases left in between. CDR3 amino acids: CASSEYQVAIETQYF. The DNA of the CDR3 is TGTGCCAGCAGTGAATACCAGGTTGCGATTGAGACCCAGTACTTC.

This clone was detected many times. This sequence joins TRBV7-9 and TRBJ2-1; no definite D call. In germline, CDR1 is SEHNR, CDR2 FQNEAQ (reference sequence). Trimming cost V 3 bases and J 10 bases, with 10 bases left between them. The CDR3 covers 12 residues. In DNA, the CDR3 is TGTGCCAGCAGCTTCTTGCTGGAGGAGCAGTTCTTC. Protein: CASSFLLEEQFF.

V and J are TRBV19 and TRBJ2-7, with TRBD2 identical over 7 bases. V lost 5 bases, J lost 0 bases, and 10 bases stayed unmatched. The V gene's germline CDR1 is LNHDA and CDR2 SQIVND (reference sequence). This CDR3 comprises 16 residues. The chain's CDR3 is CASSLREGGSSYEQYF. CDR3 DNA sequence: TGTGCCAGTAGTCTAAGAGAAGGCGGGAGCTCCTACGAGCAGTACTTC.

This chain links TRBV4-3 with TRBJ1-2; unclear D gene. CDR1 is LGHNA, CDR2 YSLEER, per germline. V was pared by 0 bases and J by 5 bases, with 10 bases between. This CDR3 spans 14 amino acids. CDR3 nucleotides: TGCGCCAGCAGCCAAGATACCCGGGGATATGGCTACACCTTC. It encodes CASSQDTRGYGYTF.

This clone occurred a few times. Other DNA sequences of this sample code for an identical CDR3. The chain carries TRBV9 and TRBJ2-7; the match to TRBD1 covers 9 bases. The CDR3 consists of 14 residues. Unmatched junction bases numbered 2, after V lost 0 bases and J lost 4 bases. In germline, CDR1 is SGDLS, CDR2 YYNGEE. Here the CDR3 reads CASSVGGQGYEQYF. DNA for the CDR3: TGTGCCAGCAGCGTAGGGGGACAGGGTTACGAGCAGTACTTC.

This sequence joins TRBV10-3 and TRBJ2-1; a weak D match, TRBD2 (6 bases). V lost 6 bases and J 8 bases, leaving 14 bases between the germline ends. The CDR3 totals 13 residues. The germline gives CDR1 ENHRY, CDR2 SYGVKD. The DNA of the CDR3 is TGTGCCATCAGGGAGGGGAGGTTGGATGAGCAGTTCTTC. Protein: CAIREGRLDEQFF.

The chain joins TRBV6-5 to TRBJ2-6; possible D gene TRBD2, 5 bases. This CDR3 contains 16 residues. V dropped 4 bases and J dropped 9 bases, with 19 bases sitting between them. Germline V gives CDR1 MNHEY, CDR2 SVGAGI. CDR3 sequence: CASSSRYGVRVNVLTF. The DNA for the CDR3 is TGTGCCAGCAGTTCGCGGTATGGGGTGCGGGTCAACGTCCTGACTTTC.

This chain's CDR3 is CASSSGSNTGELFF. The CDR3 DNA reads as TGTGCCAGCAGCTCCGGGTCTAACACCGGGGAGCTGTTTTTT. J is TRBJ2-2 and V is TRBV7-2; D remains ambiguous. This CDR3 contains 14 residues. V dropped 4 bases and J dropped 2 bases, with 8 bases sitting between them. Germline assignment: CDR1 SGHTA and CDR2 FQGNSA.

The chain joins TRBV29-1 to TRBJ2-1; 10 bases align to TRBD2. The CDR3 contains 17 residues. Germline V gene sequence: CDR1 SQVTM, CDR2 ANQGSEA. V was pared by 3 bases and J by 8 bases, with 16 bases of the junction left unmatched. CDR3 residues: CSVEGTQAGGRNDEQFF. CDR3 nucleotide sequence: TGCAGCGTTGAGGGGACTCAAGCGGGGGGGCGCAACGATGAGCAGTTCTTC.

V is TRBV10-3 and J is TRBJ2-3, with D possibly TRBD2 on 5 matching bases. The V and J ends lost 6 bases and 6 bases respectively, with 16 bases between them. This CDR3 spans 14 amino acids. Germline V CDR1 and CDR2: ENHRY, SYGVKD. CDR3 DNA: TGTGCCATCAGCCTACTAGGGAGTGAGGATACGCAGTATTTT. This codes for CAISLLGSEDTQYF.

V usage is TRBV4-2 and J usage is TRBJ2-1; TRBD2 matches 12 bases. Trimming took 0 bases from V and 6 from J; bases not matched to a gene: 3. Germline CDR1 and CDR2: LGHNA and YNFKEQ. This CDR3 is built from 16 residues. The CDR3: CASSQEASGGANEQFF. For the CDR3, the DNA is TGTGCCAGCAGCCAAGAGGCTAGCGGGGGGGCCAATGAGCAGTTCTTC.

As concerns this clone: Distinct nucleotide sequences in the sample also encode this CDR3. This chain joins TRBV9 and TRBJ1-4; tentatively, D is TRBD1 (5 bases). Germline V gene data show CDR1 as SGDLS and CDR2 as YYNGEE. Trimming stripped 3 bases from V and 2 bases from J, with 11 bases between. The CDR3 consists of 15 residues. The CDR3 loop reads CASSGGGSTNEKLFF. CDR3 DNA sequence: TGTGCCAGCAGCGGGGGGGGGAGTACTAATGAAAAACTGTTTTTT. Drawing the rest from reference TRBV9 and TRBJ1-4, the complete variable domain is DSGVTQTPKHLITATGQRVTLRCSPRSGDLSVYWYQQSLDQGLQFLIQYYNGEERAKGNILERFSAQQFPDLHSELNLSSLELGDSALYFCASSGGGSTNEKLFFGSGTQLSVL.

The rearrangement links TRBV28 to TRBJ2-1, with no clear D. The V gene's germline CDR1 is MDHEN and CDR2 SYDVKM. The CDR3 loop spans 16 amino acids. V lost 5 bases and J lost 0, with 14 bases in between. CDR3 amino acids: CASSPPPYRSYNEQFF. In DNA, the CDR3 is TGTGCCAGCAGTCCCCCCCCCTATCGCTCCTACAATGAGCAGTTCTTC.

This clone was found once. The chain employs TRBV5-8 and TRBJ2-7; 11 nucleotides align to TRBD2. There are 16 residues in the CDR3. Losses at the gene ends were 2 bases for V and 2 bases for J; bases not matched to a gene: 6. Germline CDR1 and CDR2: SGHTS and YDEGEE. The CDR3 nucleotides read TGTGCCAGCAGCTTCTTACTAGCGGGGGACACCTACGAGCAGTACTTC. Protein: CASSFLLAGDTYEQYF.

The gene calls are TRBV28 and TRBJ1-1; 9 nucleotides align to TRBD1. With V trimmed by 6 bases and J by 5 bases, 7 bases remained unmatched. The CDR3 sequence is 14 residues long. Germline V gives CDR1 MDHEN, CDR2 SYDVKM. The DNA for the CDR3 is TGTGCCAGCAGCAAACAGGGGGCGGTAACTGAAGCTTTCTTT. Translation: CASSKQGAVTEAFF.

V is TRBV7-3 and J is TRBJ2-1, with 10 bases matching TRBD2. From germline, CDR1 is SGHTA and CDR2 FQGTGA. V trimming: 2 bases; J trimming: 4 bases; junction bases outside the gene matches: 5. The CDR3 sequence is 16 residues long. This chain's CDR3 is CASSLRSGGAYNEQFF. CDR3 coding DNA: TGTGCCAGCAGCTTACGGAGCGGGGGGGCTTACAATGAGCAGTTCTTC. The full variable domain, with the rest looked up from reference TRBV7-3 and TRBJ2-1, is GAGVSQTPSNKVTEKGKYVELRCDPISGHTALYWYRQSLGQGPEFLIYFQGTGAADDSGLPNDRFFAVRPEGSVSTLKIQRTERGDSAVYLCASSLRSGGAYNEQFFGPGTRLTVL.

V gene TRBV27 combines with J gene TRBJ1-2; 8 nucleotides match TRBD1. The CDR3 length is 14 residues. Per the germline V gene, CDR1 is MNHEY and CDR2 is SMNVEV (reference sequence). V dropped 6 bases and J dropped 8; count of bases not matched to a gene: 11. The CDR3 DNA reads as TGTGCCAGCAGCCAGATAGGACAGGGAGGCGGCTACACCTTC. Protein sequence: CASSQIGQGGGYTF.

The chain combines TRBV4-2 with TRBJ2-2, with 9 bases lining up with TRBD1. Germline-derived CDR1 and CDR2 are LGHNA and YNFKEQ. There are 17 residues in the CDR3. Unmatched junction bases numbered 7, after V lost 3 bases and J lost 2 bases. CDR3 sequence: CASSQETGGINTGELFF. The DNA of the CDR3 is TGTGCCAGCAGCCAGGAAACAGGGGGCATAAACACCGGGGAGCTGTTTTTT.

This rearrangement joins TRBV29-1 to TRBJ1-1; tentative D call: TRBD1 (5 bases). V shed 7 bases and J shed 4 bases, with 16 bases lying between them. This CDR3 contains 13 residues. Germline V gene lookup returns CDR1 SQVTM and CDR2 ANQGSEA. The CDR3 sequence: CSAARGSSTEAFF. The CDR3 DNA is TGCAGCGCCGCCCGGGGGTCCTCCACTGAAGCTTTCTTT.

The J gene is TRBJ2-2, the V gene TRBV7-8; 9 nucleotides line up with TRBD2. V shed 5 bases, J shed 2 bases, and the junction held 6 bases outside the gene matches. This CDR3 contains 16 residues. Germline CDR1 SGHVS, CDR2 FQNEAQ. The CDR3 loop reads CASSALAGRNTGELFF. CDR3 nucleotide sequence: TGTGCCAGCAGCGCTCTAGCGGGGCGAAACACCGGGGAGCTGTTTTTT.

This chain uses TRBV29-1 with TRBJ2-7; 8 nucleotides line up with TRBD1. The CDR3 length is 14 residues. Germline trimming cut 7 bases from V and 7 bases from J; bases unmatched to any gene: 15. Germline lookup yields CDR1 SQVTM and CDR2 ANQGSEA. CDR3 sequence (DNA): TGCAGCGCTACAGGGGCAGGGGGCGCGGGGGAGCAGTACTTC. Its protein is CSATGAGGAGEQYF.

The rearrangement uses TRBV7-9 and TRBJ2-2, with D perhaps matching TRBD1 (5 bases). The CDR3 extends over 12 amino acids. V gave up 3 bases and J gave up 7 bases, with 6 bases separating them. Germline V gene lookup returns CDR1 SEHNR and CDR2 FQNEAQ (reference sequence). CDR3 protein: CASSFRGGELFF. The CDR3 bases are TGTGCCAGCAGCTTTAGGGGCGGGGAGCTGTTTTTT.

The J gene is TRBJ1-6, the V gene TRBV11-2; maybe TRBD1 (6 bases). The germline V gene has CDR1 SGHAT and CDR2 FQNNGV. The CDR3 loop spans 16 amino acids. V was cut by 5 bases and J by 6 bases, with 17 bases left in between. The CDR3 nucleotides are TGTGCCAGCAGCGACCAAGGACAGATTCTTAATTCACCCCTCCACTTT. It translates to CASSDQGQILNSPLHF.

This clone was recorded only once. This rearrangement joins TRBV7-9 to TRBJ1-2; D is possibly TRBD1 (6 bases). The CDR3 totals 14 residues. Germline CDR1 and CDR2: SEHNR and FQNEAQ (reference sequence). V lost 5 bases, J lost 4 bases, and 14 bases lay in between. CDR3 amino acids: CASSVRQVGYGYTF. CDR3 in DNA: TGTGCCAGCAGCGTACGACAGGTCGGCTATGGCTACACCTTC.

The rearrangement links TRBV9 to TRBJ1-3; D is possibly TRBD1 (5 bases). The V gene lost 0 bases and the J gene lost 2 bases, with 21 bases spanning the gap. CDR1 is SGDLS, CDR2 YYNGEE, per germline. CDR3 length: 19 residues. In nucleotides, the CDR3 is TGTGCCAGCAGCGTAGACAAGGAGGGGCCGACGGCGGCTGGAAACACCATATATTTT. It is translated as CASSVDKEGPTAAGNTIYF.

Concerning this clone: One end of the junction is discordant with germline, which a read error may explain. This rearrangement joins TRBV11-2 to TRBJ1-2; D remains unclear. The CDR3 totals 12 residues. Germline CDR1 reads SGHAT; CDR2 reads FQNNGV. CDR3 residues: CASSLDRSGNHF. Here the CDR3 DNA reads TGTGCCAGCAGCTTAGATCGGAGTGGCAACCACTTC.